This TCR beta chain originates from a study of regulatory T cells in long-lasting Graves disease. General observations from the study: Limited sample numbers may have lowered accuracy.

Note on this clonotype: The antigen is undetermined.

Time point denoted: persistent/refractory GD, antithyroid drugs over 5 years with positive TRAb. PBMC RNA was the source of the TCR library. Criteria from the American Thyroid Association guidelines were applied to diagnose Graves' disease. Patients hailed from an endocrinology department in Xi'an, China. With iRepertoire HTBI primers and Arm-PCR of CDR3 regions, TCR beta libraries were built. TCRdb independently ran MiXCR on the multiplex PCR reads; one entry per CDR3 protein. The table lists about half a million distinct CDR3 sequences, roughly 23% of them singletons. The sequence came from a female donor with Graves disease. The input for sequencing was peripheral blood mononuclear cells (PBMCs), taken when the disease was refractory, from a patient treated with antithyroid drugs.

The CDR3: CASSYEGRSGSFYEQYF. CDR3 DNA sequence: TGTGCCAGCAGTTACGAGGGCCGAAGCGGGAGCTTTTACGAGCAGTACTTC. The genes are TRBV6-5 and TRBJ2-7, with 8 bases that match TRBD2. The germline V gene has CDR1 MNHEY and CDR2 SVGAGI. The V and J ends lost 2 bases and 4 bases, in that order; junction bases with no gene match: 13. This CDR3 contains 17 residues.